A single sample is the source of the 10 T cell receptor beta chains below, sequenced in a study of blood T cell repertoires in COVID-19 (dated by TCRdb to 2020 to 2021). Library preparation used the immunoSEQ multiplex PCR assay. Imported from immuneACCESS, the table was reduced by TCRdb to in-frame sequences with V and J called. These copies leave out some clones; in studies compared against another copy, an unresolved V gene accounts for under half, and the cause of the remainder is not known. The sample table contains 120,000 or so clones; only one count was recorded for roughly 84% of them. The ten largest clonotypes hold 3% to 5% of the sample. The source material was peripheral blood. Every receptor here comes from a man aged 55 to 69 with acute or convalescent COVID-19.

The chain recombines TRBV27 with TRBJ1-1; TRBD1 is a possible D gene (5 bases). Trimming stripped 6 bases from V and 4 bases from J, with 18 bases between. The CDR3 is 15 residues long. CDR1 is MNHEY, CDR2 SMNVEV, per germline (reference sequence). For the CDR3, the DNA is TGTGCCAGCAGACTCTTTCAGGGTAGCAGCACTGAAGCTTTCTTT. Translation gives CASRLFQGSSTEAFF.

The chain uses TRBV7-2 and TRBJ2-5; TRBD2 matches 10 bases. This CDR3 has 14 amino acids. Germline CDR1 and CDR2: SGHTA and FQGNSA. With 8 bases clipped from V and 3 bases from J, the junction kept 6 bases outside the gene matches. CDR3 sequence: CASGWTSGKETQYF. CDR3 in DNA: TGTGCCAGCGGGTGGACTAGCGGTAAAGAGACCCAGTACTTC.

The chain combines TRBV3-1 (or the pseudogene TRBV3-2) with TRBJ1-2; a possible D gene is TRBD1 (6 bases). Per the germline V gene, CDR1 is LGHDT and CDR2 is YNNKEL (reference sequence). This CDR3 is built from 14 residues. V was cut by 4 bases and J by 8 bases, with 17 bases left in between. CDR3 protein: CASSPRGGGKGYTF. The CDR3 region has the DNA TGTGCCAGCAGCCCCCGGGGAGGGGGTAAAGGCTACACCTTC.

This clone was counted ten times or more. The rearrangement joins TRBV10-3 to TRBJ1-6; no definite D call. This CDR3 is built from 15 residues. V was shortened by 2 bases and J by 9 bases, with 14 bases between the two germline ends. Germline values: CDR1 ENHRY, CDR2 SYGVKD. CDR3 in amino acids: CAISEMEGVGSPLHF. CDR3 sequence (DNA): TGTGCCATCAGTGAGATGGAGGGCGTCGGTTCACCCCTCCACTTT.

The rearrangement links TRBV24-1 to TRBJ1-1; the D is unclear. Germline CDR1 KGHDR, CDR2 SFDVKD. This CDR3 comprises 13 residues. V was trimmed by 4 bases and J by 8 bases, leaving 13 bases between them. The DNA of the CDR3 is TGTGCCACCAGTGACCCTGCCGGGTTAGAAGCTTTCTTT. Translating it yields CATSDPAGLEAFF.

The rearrangement links TRBV5-6 to TRBJ2-2; a weak D match, TRBD2 (5 bases). Per the germline V gene, CDR1 is SGHDT and CDR2 is YYEEEE. The CDR3 loop spans 14 amino acids. The germline V and J ends were trimmed by 4 bases and 8 bases, with 15 bases remaining between them. The CDR3 spells CASSPIQWEGELFF. The CDR3 DNA reads as TGTGCCAGCAGCCCCATCCAGTGGGAGGGGGAGCTGTTTTTT.

The table lists this clone with a few counts. The V call is TRBV5-1, the J call TRBJ2-7, with 9 bases matching TRBD1. The CDR3 spans 17 residues. Germline CDR1 is SGHRS and CDR2 is YFSETQ. The V gene end was trimmed by 0 bases and the J gene end by 5 bases; junction bases not matched to a gene: 12. The CDR3 is CASSLVGTGSRVNEQYF. The DNA of the CDR3 is TGCGCCAGCAGCTTGGTTGGGACAGGGAGTAGGGTTAACGAGCAGTACTTC.

This chain uses TRBV28 with TRBJ2-7, with 9 bases that match TRBD2. V shed 4 bases, J shed 0 bases, and the junction held 7 bases outside the gene matches. The CDR3 sequence is 16 residues long. The germline CDR1 and CDR2 sequences are MDHEN and SYDVKM. CDR3 sequence reads: CASSSLTSGYSYEQYF. The DNA of the CDR3 is TGTGCCAGCAGTTCCCTGACTAGCGGATACTCCTACGAGCAGTACTTC.

CDR3 sequence (DNA): TGCGCCAGCAGGCATAGAACCTACGAGCAGTACTTC. This codes for CASRHRTYEQYF. The chain has TRBV4-1 and TRBJ2-7; no clear D. The CDR3 covers 12 residues. V gave up 6 bases and J gave up 2 bases, with 8 bases separating them. CDR1 MGHRA and CDR2 YSYEKL come from the germline V gene.

The chain is built from TRBV19 and TRBJ2-7, with D possibly matching TRBD1 (7 bases). The CDR3 consists of 13 residues. Trimming removed 4 bases from V and 6 bases from J, with 13 bases in between. The germline V gene encodes CDR1 LNHDA and CDR2 SQIVND (reference sequence). CDR3 region: CASSNRQGGEQYF. The CDR3 nucleotides are TGTGCCAGTAGTAACCGACAGGGAGGCGAGCAGTACTTC.